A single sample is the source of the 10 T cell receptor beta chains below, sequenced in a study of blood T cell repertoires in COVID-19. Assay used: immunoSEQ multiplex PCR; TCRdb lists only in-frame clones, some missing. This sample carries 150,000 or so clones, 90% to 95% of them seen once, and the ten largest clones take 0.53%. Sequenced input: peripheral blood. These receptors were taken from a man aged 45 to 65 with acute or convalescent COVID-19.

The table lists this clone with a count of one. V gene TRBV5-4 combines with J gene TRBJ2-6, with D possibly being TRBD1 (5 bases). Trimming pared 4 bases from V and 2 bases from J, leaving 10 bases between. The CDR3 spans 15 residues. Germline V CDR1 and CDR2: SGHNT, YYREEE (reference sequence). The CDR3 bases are TGTGCCAGCAGCCCAGGGATCCCTGGGGCCAACGTCCTGACTTTC. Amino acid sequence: CASSPGIPGANVLTF.

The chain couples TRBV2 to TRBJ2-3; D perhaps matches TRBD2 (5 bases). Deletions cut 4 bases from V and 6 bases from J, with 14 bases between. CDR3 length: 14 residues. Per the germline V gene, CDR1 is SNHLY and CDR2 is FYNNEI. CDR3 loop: CASSGIAWRDTQYF. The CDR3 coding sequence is TGTGCCAGCAGTGGGATAGCCTGGAGGGATACGCAGTATTTT. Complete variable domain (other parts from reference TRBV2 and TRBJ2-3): EPEVTQTPSHQVTQMGQEVILRCVPISNHLYFYWYRQILGQKVEFLVSFYNNEISEKSEIFDDQFSVERPDGSNFTLKIRSTKLEDSAMYFCASSGIAWRDTQYFGPGTRLTVL.

The CDR3 loop is CACDRGGEQYF. Written as DNA, the CDR3 is TGTGCCTGTGACCGGGGGGGCGAGCAGTACTTC. The chain employs TRBV30 and TRBJ2-7; TRBD2 matches 8 bases. Trimming removed 6 bases from V and 6 bases from J; junction bases left unmatched: 4. The length of the CDR3 is 11 residues. Germline lookup yields CDR1 GTSNPN and CDR2 SVGIG (reference sequence).

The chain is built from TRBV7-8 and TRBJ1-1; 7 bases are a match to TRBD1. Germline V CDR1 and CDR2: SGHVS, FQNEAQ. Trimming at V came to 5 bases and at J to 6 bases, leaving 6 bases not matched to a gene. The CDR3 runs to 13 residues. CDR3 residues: CASSAGGLAEAFF. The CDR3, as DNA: TGTGCCAGCAGCGCAGGGGGTCTGGCTGAAGCTTTCTTT. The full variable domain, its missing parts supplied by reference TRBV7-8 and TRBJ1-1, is GAGVSQSPRYKVAKRGQDVALRCDPISGHVSLFWYQQALGQGPEFLTYFQNEAQLDKSGLPSDRFFAERPEGSVSTLKIQRTQQEDSAVYLCASSAGGLAEAFFGQGTRLTVV.

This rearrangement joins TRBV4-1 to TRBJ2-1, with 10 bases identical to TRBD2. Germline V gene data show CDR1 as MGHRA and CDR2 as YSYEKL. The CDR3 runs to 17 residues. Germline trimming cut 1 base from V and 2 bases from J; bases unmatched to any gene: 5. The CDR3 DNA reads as TGCGCCAGCAGCCAAGCACTAGCGGGGATTCCCTACAATGAGCAGTTCTTC. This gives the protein CASSQALAGIPYNEQFF.

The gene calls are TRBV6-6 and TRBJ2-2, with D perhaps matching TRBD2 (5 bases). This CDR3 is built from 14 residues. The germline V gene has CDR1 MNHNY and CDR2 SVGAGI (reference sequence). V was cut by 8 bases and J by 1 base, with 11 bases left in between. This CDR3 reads CASGLDWNTGELFF. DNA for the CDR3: TGTGCCAGCGGTTTGGACTGGAACACCGGGGAGCTGTTTTTT.

CDR3 region: CASRFGFGNTEAFF. The CDR3 DNA follows: TGTGCCAGCAGGTTCGGGTTTGGGAACACTGAAGCTTTCTTT. The chain joins TRBV6-5 to TRBJ1-1; D is unresolved. V dropped 6 bases and J dropped 1 base, with 12 bases sitting between them. Looked up from germline, CDR1 is MNHEY and CDR2 is SVGAGI. The CDR3 contains 14 residues.

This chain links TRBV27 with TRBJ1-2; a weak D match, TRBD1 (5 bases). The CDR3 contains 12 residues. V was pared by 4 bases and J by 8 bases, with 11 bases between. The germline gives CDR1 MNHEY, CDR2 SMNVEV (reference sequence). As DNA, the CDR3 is TGTGCCAGCAGTTCTAGGGGTGAAGGCTACACCTTC. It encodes CASSSRGEGYTF.

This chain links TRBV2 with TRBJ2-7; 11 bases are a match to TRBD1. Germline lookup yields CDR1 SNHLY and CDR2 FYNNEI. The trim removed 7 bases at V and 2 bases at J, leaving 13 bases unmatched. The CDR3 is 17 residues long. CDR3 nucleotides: TGTGCCAGCATGGAGGGGGCCCGGACAGGGGGCCCCTACGAGCAGTACGTC. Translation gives CASMEGARTGGPYEQYV.

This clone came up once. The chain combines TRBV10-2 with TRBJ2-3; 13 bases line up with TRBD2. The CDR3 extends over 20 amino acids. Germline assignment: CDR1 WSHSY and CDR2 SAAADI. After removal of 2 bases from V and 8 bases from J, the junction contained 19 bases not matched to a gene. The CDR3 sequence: CASSEPFGGKLAGGPGTQYF. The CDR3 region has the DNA TGCGCCAGCAGTGAGCCGTTTGGAGGGAAACTAGCGGGAGGGCCCGGTACGCAGTATTTT.